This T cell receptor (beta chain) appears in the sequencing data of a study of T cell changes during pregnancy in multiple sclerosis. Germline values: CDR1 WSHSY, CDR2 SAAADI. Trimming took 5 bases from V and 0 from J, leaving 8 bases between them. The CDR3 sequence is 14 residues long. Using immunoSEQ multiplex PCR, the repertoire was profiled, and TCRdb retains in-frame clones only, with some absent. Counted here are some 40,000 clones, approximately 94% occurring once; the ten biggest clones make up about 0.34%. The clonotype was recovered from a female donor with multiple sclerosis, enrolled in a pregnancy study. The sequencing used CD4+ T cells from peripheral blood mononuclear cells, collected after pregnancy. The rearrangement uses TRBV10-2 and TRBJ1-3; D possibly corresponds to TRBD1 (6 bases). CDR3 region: CASSQGISGNTIYF. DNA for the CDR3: TGCGCCAGCAGTCAGGGGATCTCTGGAAACACCATATATTTT.